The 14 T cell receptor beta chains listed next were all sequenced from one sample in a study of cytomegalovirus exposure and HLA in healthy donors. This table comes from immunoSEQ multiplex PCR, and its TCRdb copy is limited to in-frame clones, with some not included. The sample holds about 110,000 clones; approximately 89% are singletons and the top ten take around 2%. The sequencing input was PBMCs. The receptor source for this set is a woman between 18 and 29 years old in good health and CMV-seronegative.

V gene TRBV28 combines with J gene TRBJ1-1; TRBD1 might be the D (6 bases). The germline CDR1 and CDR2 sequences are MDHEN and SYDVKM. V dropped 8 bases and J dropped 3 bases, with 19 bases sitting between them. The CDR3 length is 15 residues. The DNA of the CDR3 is TGTGCCAGCGGACCCATCGACAGGAAGGACACTGAAGCTTTCTTT. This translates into CASGPIDRKDTEAFF.

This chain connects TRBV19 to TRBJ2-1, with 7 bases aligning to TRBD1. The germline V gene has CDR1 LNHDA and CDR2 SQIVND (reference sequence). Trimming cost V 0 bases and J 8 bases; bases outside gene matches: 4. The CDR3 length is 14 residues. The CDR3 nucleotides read TGTGCCAGTAGTATAGATACAGGGGTCTATGAGCAGTTCTTC. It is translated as CASSIDTGVYEQFF. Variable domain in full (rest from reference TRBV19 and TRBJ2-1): DGGITQSPKYLFRKEGQNVTLSCEQNLNHDAMYWYRQDPGQGLRLIYYSQIVNDFQKGDIAEGYSVSREKKESFPLTVTSAQKNPTAFYLCASSIDTGVYEQFFGPGTRLTVL.

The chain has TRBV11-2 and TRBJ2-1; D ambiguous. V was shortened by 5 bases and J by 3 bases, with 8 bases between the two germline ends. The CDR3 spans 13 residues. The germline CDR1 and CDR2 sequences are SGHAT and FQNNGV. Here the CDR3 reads CASSPQFYNEQFF. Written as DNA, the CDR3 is TGTGCCAGCAGCCCCCAATTCTACAATGAGCAGTTCTTC.

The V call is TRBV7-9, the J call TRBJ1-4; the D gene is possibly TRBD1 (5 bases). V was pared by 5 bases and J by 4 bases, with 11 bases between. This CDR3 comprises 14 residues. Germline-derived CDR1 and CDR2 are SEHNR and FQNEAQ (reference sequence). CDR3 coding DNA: TGTGCCAGCAGCCCGCAGGGAAATAATGAAAAACTGTTTTTT. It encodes CASSPQGNNEKLFF.

CDR3 region: CLPDRAETQYF. As DNA, the CDR3 is TGCCTCCCGGACAGGGCAGAGACCCAGTACTTC. The chain has TRBV20-1 and TRBJ2-5; 8 bases line up with TRBD1. CDR1 and CDR2 from the germline V gene are DFQATT and SNEGSKA (reference sequence). The CDR3 loop spans 11 amino acids.

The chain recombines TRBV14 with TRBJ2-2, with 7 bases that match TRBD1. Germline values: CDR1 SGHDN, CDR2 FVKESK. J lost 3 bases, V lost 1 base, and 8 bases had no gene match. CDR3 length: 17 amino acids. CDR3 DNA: TGTGCCAGCAGCCAAGGTTGGCAGGGGGACGACACCGGGGAGCTGTTTTTT. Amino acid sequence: CASSQGWQGDDTGELFF.

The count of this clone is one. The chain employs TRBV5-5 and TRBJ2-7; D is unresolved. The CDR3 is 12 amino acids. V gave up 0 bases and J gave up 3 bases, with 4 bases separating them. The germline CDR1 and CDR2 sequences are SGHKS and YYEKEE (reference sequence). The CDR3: CASSLGDYEQYF. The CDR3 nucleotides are TGTGCCAGCAGCTTGGGAGACTACGAGCAGTACTTC.

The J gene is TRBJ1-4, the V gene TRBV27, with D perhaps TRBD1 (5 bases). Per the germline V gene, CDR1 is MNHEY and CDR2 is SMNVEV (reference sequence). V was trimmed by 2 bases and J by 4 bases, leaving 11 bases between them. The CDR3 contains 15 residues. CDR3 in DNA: TGTGCCAGCAGTTTAAGGCCCAGGGTTAATGAAAAACTGTTTTTT. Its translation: CASSLRPRVNEKLFF.

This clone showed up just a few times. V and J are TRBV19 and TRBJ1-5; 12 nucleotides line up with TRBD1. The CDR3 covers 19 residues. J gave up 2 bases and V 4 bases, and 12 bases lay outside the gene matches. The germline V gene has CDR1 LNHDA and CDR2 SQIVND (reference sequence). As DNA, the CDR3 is TGTGCCAGTAGTACCCCGGGACAGGGGGCGACGGGGCGCAATCAGCCCCAGCATTTT. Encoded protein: CASSTPGQGATGRNQPQHF.

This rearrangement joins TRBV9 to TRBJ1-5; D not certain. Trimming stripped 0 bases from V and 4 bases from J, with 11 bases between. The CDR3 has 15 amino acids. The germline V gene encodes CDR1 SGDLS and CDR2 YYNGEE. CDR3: CASSVGGLFNQPQHF. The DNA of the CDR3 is TGTGCCAGCAGCGTAGGCGGGCTATTTAATCAGCCCCAGCATTTT.

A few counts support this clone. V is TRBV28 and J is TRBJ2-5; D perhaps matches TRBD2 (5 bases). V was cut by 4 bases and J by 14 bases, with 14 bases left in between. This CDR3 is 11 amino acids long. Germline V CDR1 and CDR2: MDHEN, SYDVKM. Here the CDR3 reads CASSSAGNLYF. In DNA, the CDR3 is TGTGCCAGCAGTTCCGCCGGGAACCTCTACTTC.

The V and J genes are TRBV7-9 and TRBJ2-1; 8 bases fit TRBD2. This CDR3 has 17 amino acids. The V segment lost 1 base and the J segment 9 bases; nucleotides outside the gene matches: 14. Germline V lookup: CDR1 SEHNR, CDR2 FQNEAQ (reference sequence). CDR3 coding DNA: TGTGCCAGCAGCTTAGAGAGTCCCAGCGGGAGTCCCGGTGAGCAGTTCTTC. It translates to CASSLESPSGSPGEQFF.

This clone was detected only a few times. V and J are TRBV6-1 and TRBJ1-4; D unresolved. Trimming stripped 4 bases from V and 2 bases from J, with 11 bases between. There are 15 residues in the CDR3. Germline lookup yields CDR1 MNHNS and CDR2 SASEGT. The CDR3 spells CASSVREVTNEKLFF. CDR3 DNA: TGTGCCAGCAGTGTAAGAGAGGTGACTAATGAAAAACTGTTTTTT.

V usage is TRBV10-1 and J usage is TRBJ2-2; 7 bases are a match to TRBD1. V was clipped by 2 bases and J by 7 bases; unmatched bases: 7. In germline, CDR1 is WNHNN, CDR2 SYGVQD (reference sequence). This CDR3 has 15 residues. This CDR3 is CASSEHRQGYGELFF. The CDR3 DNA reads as TGCGCCAGCAGTGAGCATCGACAGGGTTACGGGGAGCTGTTTTTT.